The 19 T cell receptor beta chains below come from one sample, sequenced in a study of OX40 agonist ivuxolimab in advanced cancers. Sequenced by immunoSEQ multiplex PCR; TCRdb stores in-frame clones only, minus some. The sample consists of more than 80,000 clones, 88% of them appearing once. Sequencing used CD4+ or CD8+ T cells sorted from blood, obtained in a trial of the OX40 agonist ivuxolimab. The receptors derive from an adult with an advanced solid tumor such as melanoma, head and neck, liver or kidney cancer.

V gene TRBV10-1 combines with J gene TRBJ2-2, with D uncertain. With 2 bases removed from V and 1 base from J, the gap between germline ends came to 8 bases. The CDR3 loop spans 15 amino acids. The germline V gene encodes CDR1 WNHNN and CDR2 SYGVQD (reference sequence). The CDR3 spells CASSELGLNTGELFF. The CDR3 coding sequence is TGCGCCAGCAGTGAGCTGGGTCTGAACACCGGGGAGCTGTTTTTT.

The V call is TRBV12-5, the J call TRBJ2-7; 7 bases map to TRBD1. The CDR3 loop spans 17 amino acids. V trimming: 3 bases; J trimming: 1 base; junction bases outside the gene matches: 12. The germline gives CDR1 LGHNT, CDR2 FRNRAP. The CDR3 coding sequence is TGTGCTAGTGGTTTAGTCTTAAGGGGACAGCGATCCTACGAGCAGTACTTC. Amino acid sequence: CASGLVLRGQRSYEQYF.

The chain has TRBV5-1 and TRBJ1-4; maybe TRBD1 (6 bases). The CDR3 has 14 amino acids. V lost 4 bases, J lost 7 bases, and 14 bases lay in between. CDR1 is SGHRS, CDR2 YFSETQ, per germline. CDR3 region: CASSPQEGGEKLFF. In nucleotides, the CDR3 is TGCGCCAGCAGCCCACAGGAAGGGGGTGAAAAACTGTTTTTT. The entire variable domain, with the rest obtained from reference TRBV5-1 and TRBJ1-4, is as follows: KAGVTQTPRYLIKTRGQQVTLSCSPISGHRSVSWYQQTPGQGLQFLFEYFSETQRNKGNFPGRFSGRQFSNSRSEMNVSTLELGDSALYLCASSPQEGGEKLFFGSGTQLSVL.

In nucleotides, the CDR3 is TGTGCCAGCAGACCCCTCGAGACTAGCGTTGAGCAGTACTTC. As protein: CASRPLETSVEQYF. This chain links TRBV6-1 with TRBJ2-7; 8 positions agree with TRBD2. This CDR3 has 14 amino acids. The V segment lost 6 bases and the J segment 7 bases; nucleotides outside the gene matches: 11. Germline loops: CDR1 MNHNS, CDR2 SASEGT.

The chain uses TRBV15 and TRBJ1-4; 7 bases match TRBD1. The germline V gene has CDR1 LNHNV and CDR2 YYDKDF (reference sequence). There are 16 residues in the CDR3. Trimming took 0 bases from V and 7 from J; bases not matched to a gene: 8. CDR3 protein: CATSRDKGAGGEKLFF. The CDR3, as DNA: TGTGCCACCAGCAGAGATAAGGGGGCTGGGGGTGAAAAACTGTTTTTT. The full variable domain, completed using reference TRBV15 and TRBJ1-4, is DAMVIQNPRYQVTQFGKPVTLSCSQTLNHNVMYWYQQKSSQAPKLLFHYYDKDFNNEADTPDNFQSRRPNTSFCFLDIRSPGLGDTAMYLCATSRDKGAGGEKLFFGSGTQLSVL.

The CDR3 nucleotides are TGCAGCGTTCGGGTTCAGGTGGATGGCTACACCTTC. This gives the protein CSVRVQVDGYTF. The chain carries TRBV29-1 and TRBJ1-2; no reliable D call. The CDR3 covers 12 residues. Trimming pared 5 bases from V and 6 bases from J, leaving 13 bases between. The germline CDR1 and CDR2 sequences are SQVTM and ANQGSEA.

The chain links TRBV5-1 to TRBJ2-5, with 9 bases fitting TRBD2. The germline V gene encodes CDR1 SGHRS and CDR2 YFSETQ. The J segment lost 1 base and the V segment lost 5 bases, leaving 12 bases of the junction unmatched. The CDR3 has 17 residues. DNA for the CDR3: TGCGCCAGCAGGGCGGGGCTTAGCGGGAGCCTCCAAGAGACCCAGTACTTC. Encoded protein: CASRAGLSGSLQETQYF.

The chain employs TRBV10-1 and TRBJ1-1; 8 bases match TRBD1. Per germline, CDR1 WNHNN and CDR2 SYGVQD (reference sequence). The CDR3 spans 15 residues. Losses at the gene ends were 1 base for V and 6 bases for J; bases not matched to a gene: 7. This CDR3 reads CASSEYGQGAPEAFF. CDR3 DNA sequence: TGCGCCAGCAGTGAGTACGGGCAGGGGGCCCCTGAAGCTTTCTTT.

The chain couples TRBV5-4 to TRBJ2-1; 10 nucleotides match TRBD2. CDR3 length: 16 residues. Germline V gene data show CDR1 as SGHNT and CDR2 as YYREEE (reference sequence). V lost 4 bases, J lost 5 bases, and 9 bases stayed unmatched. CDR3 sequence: CASSPPSSGGHNEQFF. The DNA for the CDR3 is TGTGCCAGCAGCCCCCCCTCTAGCGGGGGCCACAATGAGCAGTTCTTC. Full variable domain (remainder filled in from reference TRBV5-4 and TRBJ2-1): ETGVTQSPTHLIKTRGQQVTLRCSSQSGHNTVSWYQQALGQGPQFIFQYYREEENGRGNFPPRFSGLQFPNYSSELNVNALELDDSALYLCASSPPSSGGHNEQFFGPGTRLTVL.

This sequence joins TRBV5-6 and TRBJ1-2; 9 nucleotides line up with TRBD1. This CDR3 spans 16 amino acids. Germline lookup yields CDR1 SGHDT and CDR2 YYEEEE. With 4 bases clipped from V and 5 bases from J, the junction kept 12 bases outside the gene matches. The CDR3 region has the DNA TGTGCCAGCAGCCCCCCTACAGGGGGCAACGTGTATGGCTACACCTTC. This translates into CASSPPTGGNVYGYTF.

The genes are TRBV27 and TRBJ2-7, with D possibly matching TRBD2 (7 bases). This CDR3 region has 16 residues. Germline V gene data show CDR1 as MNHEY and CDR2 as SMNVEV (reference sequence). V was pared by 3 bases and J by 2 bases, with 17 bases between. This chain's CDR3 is CASSFRLGGGPYEQYF. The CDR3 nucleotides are TGTGCCAGCAGTTTCCGATTGGGAGGGGGACCCTACGAGCAGTACTTC.

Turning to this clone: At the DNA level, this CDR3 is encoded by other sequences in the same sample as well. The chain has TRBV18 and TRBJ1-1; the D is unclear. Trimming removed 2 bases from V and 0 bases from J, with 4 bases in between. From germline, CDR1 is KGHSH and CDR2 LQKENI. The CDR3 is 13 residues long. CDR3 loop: CASSPSLNTEAFF. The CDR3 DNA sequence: TGTGCCAGCTCACCATCATTGAACACTGAAGCTTTCTTT.

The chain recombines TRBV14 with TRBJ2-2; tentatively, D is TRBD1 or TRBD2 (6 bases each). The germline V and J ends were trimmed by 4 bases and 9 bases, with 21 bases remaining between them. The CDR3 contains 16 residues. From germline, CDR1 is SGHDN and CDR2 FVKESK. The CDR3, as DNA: TGTGCCAGCAGCCTCCAGACGGGGGCGAAAGGGAGGGAGCTGTTTTTT. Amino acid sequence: CASSLQTGAKGRELFF.

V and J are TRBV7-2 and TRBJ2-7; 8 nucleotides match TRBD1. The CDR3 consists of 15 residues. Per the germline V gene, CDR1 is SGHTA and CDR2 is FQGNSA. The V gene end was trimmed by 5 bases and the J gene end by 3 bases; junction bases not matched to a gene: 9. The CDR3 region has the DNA TGTGCCAGCAGCCCCCAGGGACAGGCATACTACGAGCAGTACTTC. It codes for CASSPQGQAYYEQYF.

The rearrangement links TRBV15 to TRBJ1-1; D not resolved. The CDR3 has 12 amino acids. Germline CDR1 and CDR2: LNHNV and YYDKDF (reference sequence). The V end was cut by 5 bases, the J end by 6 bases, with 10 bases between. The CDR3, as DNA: TGTGCCACCAGCCGCGCCCACTCTGAAGCTTTCTTT. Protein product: CATSRAHSEAFF. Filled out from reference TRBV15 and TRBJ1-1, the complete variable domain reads DAMVIQNPRYQVTQFGKPVTLSCSQTLNHNVMYWYQQKSSQAPKLLFHYYDKDFNNEADTPDNFQSRRPNTSFCFLDIRSPGLGDTAMYLCATSRAHSEAFFGQGTRLTVV.

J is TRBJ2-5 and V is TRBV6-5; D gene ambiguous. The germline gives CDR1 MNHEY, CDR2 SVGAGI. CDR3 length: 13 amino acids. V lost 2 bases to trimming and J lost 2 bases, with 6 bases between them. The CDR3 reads CASSYPGQETQYF. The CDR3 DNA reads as TGTGCCAGCAGTTACCCCGGGCAAGAGACCCAGTACTTC.

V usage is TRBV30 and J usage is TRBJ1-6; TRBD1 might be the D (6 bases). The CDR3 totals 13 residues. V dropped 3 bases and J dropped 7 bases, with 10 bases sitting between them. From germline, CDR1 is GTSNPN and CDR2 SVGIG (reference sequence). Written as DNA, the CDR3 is TGTGCCTGGAGGCAGGGGAGGAATTCACCCCTCCACTTT. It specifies CAWRQGRNSPLHF.

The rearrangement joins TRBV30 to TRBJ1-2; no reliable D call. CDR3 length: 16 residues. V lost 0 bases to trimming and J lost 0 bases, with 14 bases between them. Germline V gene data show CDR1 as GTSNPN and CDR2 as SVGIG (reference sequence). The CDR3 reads CAWSVLYGSTNYGYTF. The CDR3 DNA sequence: TGTGCCTGGAGTGTACTGTACGGGTCCACTAACTATGGCTACACCTTC.

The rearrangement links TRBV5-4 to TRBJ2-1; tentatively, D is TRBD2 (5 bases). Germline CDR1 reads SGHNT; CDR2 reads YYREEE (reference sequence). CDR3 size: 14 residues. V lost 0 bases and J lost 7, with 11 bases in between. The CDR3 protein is CASSLERKTNEQFF. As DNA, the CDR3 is TGTGCCAGCAGCTTGGAGCGGAAGACTAATGAGCAGTTCTTC.